Presented here are 18 T cell receptor beta chains from one specimen sequenced in a study of T cell changes during pregnancy in multiple sclerosis. The protocol was immunoSEQ multiplex PCR, while the TCRdb copy is restricted to in-frame clones and leaves out a portion. This sample has about 81,000 clones, with less than 95% found just once. The sequences come from peripheral blood, collected in the third trimester of pregnancy. The receptors shown here come from a female donor with multiple sclerosis, enrolled in a pregnancy study.

This chain connects TRBV27 to TRBJ2-7, with D hard to call. The CDR3 extends over 13 amino acids. The germline gives CDR1 MNHEY, CDR2 SMNVEV (reference sequence). The germline V and J ends were trimmed by 4 bases and 4 bases, with 11 bases remaining between them. The CDR3 spells CASSSLGSYEQYF. CDR3 sequence (DNA): TGTGCCAGCAGTTCCCTCGGGTCGTACGAGCAGTACTTC.

V gene TRBV13 combines with J gene TRBJ1-2; perhaps TRBD1 as D (5 bases). The germline V gene encodes CDR1 PRHDT and CDR2 FYEKMQ (reference sequence). This CDR3 spans 16 amino acids. The germline V and J ends were trimmed by 4 bases and 0 bases, with 15 bases remaining between them. CDR3 nucleotides: TGTGCCAGCAGCTCAGGACAATTGATTGCTAACTATGGCTACACCTTC. It yields the protein CASSSGQLIANYGYTF.

The chain links TRBV5-6 to TRBJ2-7, with TRBD1 as a possible D gene (6 bases). Looked up from germline, CDR1 is SGHDT and CDR2 is YYEEEE. Trimming took off 0 bases at V and 7 bases at J, with 14 bases between the two ends. The CDR3 spans 14 residues. CDR3 coding DNA: TGTGCCAGCAGCTTGGGGACAGCCGCCTTTGAGCAGTACTTC. This gives the protein CASSLGTAAFEQYF.

The J gene is TRBJ2-3, the V gene TRBV5-1; D might be TRBD2 (5 bases). CDR3 length: 16 amino acids. In germline, CDR1 is SGHRS, CDR2 YFSETQ. V was shortened by 7 bases and J by 2 bases, with 20 bases between the two germline ends. The DNA for the CDR3 is TGCGCCAGCGCCAACGGTCCATACGGGGACACAGATACGCAGTATTTT. Its translation: CASANGPYGDTDTQYF.

The chain couples TRBV5-1 to TRBJ2-2, with TRBD2 identical over 7 bases. CDR1 SGHRS and CDR2 YFSETQ come from the germline V gene. V dropped 0 bases and J dropped 3; count of bases not matched to a gene: 8. The CDR3 loop spans 17 amino acids. CDR3 loop: CASSLAAGGVHTGELFF. CDR3 DNA: TGCGCCAGCAGCTTGGCGGCTGGGGGGGTCCACACCGGGGAGCTGTTTTTT.

The rearrangement uses TRBV2 and TRBJ2-7; 7 bases match TRBD2. In germline, CDR1 is SNHLY, CDR2 FYNNEI. V dropped 11 bases and J dropped 5; count of bases not matched to a gene: 15. CDR3 length equals 14 residues. In nucleotides, the CDR3 is TGTGCCGGCCGACGGGGAGAGGGGAGGGACGAGCAGTACTTC. This gives the protein CAGRRGEGRDEQYF.

The rearrangement uses TRBV27 and TRBJ2-2; D possibly corresponds to TRBD1 (6 bases). The V end was cut by 5 bases, the J end by 6 bases, with 13 bases between. The CDR3 spans 14 residues. Germline V gene lookup returns CDR1 MNHEY and CDR2 SMNVEV (reference sequence). The CDR3 coding sequence is TGTGCCAGCAGTATAACACAGGGCTCCGGGGAGCTGTTTTTT. Protein sequence: CASSITQGSGELFF.

The chain uses TRBV27 and TRBJ1-5; 8 bases fit TRBD1. This CDR3 comprises 14 residues. CDR1 and CDR2 (germline): MNHEY, SMNVEV (reference sequence). The J segment lost 1 base and the V segment lost 8 bases, leaving 4 bases of the junction unmatched. The CDR3 spells CASSGGSSNQPQHF. The DNA of the CDR3 is TGTGCCAGCTCAGGGGGCTCGAGCAATCAGCCCCAGCATTTT.

The V call is TRBV15, the J call TRBJ1-5, with 7 positions matching TRBD1. Trimming took 1 base from V and 5 from J; bases not matched to a gene: 2. CDR1 and CDR2 from the germline V gene are LNHNV and YYDKDF (reference sequence). The CDR3 has 14 amino acids. The CDR3 protein is CATSRVTGDQPQHF. CDR3 sequence (DNA): TGTGCCACCAGCAGAGTCACAGGGGATCAGCCCCAGCATTTT.

This sequence joins TRBV25-1 and TRBJ1-4, with 9 positions matching TRBD1. The germline CDR1 and CDR2 sequences are MGHDK and SYGVNS. V gave up 4 bases and J gave up 8 bases; unmatched junction bases: 5. The CDR3 runs to 14 residues. DNA of the CDR3: TGTGCCAGCAGTGCTACAGGGGGCGGGGAAAAACTGTTTTTT. It specifies CASSATGGGEKLFF. The full variable domain, completed using reference TRBV25-1 and TRBJ1-4, is EADIYQTPRYLVIGTGKKITLECSQTMGHDKMYWYQQDPGMELHLIHYSYGVNSTEKGDLSSESTVSRIRTEHFPLTLESARPSHTSQYLCASSATGGGEKLFFGSGTQLSVL.

This rearrangement joins TRBV25-1 to TRBJ1-2; TRBD1 aligns across 10 bases. This CDR3 region has 16 residues. CDR1 MGHDK and CDR2 SYGVNS come from the germline V gene. The J segment lost 1 base and the V segment lost 5 bases, leaving 7 bases of the junction unmatched. The CDR3: CASSHRTGGFNYGYTF. In nucleotides, the CDR3 is TGTGCCAGCAGTCACCGGACAGGGGGATTTAACTATGGCTACACCTTC.

This clone showed up just once. This CDR3 reads CASSLSSTGPIGNTIYF. The CDR3 DNA reads TGTGCCAGCAGCTTATCCAGCACAGGGCCGATCGGAAACACCATATATTTT. The rearrangement links TRBV7-9 to TRBJ1-3; perhaps TRBD1 as D (6 bases). This CDR3 spans 17 amino acids. Trimming pared 2 bases from V and 4 bases from J, leaving 18 bases between. Germline CDR1 reads SEHNR; CDR2 reads FQNEAQ (reference sequence).

V usage is TRBV7-9 and J usage is TRBJ1-1; D gene unclear. The germline gives CDR1 SEHNR, CDR2 FQNEAQ (reference sequence). This CDR3 spans 13 amino acids. V gave up 5 bases and J gave up 5 bases, with 12 bases separating them. The CDR3 DNA reads TGTGCCAGCAGCGGAATTATCGGGACTGAAGCTTTCTTT. It encodes CASSGIIGTEAFF.

The chain couples TRBV6-5 to TRBJ2-2, with TRBD2 matching 8 bases. The CDR3 loop spans 15 amino acids. Trimming removed 7 bases from V and 5 bases from J; junction bases left unmatched: 9. Germline V gene data show CDR1 as MNHEY and CDR2 as SVGAGI. CDR3 sequence: CASKHSGMQTGELFF. In DNA form, the CDR3 reads TGTGCCAGCAAACATAGCGGGATGCAAACCGGGGAGCTGTTTTTT.

The V gene is TRBV5-4, the J gene TRBJ1-1, with 7 bases matching TRBD1. CDR1 is SGHNT, CDR2 YYREEE, per germline (reference sequence). V was clipped by 4 bases and J by 5 bases; unmatched bases: 11. The CDR3 runs 15 residues. The CDR3 protein is CASSRRDSRRTEAFF. The CDR3 DNA reads as TGTGCCAGCAGCAGACGGGACAGCCGACGGACTGAAGCTTTCTTT. The full variable domain, with the rest looked up from reference TRBV5-4 and TRBJ1-1, is ETGVTQSPTHLIKTRGQQVTLRCSSQSGHNTVSWYQQALGQGPQFIFQYYREEENGRGNFPPRFSGLQFPNYSSELNVNALELDDSALYLCASSRRDSRRTEAFFGQGTRLTVV.

The rearrangement uses TRBV6-5 and TRBJ2-7; a weak D match, TRBD2 (5 bases). This CDR3 spans 14 amino acids. Deletions cut 2 bases from V and 4 bases from J, with 12 bases between. CDR1 is MNHEY and CDR2 is SVGAGI in the germline V gene. The CDR3 reads CASSYAEGNYEQYF. Here the CDR3 DNA reads TGTGCCAGCAGTTACGCCGAGGGCAATTACGAGCAGTACTTC.

The rearrangement joins TRBV5-1 to TRBJ1-3, with 10 positions matching TRBD1. With V trimmed by 4 bases and J by 5 bases, 9 bases remained unmatched. CDR1 and CDR2 from the germline V gene are SGHRS and YFSETQ. The CDR3 has 16 amino acids. The CDR3 spells CASSTLTGGARNTIYF. CDR3 nucleotides: TGCGCCAGCAGCACCTTGACAGGGGGCGCGAGAAACACCATATATTTT.

CDR3 DNA sequence: TGTGCCACCACGAGGGGGCAGGGCTACGAGCAGTACTTC. It is translated as CATTRGQGYEQYF. The chain employs TRBV15 and TRBJ2-7, with 7 bases lining up with TRBD1. V shed 7 bases, J shed 3 bases, and the junction held 6 bases outside the gene matches. The germline V gene has CDR1 LNHNV and CDR2 YYDKDF (reference sequence). The CDR3 consists of 13 residues.